Listed below are T cell receptor beta chains from one sample, sequenced in a study of immune evolution from preneoplasia to lung adenocarcinoma. Clones were sequenced by immunoSEQ multiplex PCR, and TCRdb holds only the in-frame ones, with some missing. Here the sample spans roughly 5,700 clones, around 80% being singletons. Specimen: FFPE minimally invasive lung adenocarcinoma tissue. The receptor source for this set is a person aged 60-80 years with lung adenocarcinoma. Each CDR3 is given with its conserved first and last residue. The order of the fields is D gene, V gene, J gene, clone size, CDR3 protein, CDR3 DNA. D genes are given only for firm matches. Clone size, where shown, is once, few, many, or a class for clones that have expanded.

D: .; V: TRBV7-9; J: TRBJ1-1; size: .; CDR3: CASSLGLQGGNTEAFF; DNA: TGTGCCAGCAGCTTAGGTCTGCAGGGCGGGAACACTGAAGCTTTCTTT
D: TRBD1; V: TRBV6-1; J: TRBJ1-4; size: once; CDR3: CASSLTGTNEKLFF; DNA: TGTGCCAGCAGTCTGACAGGGACTAATGAAAAACTGTTTTTT
D: .; V: TRBV6-5; J: TRBJ2-5; size: once; CDR3: CASSYQTPYQETQYF; DNA: TGTGCCAGCAGTTACCAAACCCCCTACCAAGAGACCCAGTACTTC
D: .; V: TRBV7-3; J: TRBJ1-1; size: once; CDR3: CASSAGIQGAEAFF; DNA: TGTGCCAGCAGCGCAGGGATACAGGGTGCTGAAGCTTTCTTT
D: .; V: TRBV29-1; J: TRBJ1-2; size: once; CDR3: CSVVGETGRSGYTF; DNA: TGCAGCGTTGTTGGTGAAACAGGGAGAAGTGGCTACACCTTC
D: .; V: TRBV30; J: TRBJ1-4; size: few; CDR3: CASTGRGDEKLFF; DNA: TGTGCCTCCACGGGACGAGGGGACGAAAAACTGTTTTTT
D: .; V: TRBV11-1; J: TRBJ1-1; size: .; CDR3: CASSLDDMNTEAFF; DNA: TGTGCCAGCAGCTTAGATGACATGAACACTGAAGCTTTCTTT
D: .; V: TRBV4-1; J: TRBJ1-2; size: .; CDR3: CASSQELSAYGYTF; DNA: TGCGCCAGCAGCCAAGAACTTTCAGCATATGGCTACACCTTC
D: .; V: TRBV9; J: TRBJ1-3; size: .; CDR3: CASSGAVSGNTIYF; DNA: TGTGCCAGCAGCGGGGCCGTCTCTGGAAACACCATATATTTT
D: .; V: TRBV5-4; J: TRBJ2-7; size: .; CDR3: CASSSPSYEQYF; DNA: TGTGCCAGCAGCTCTCCTTCCTACGAGCAGTACTTC
D: .; V: TRBV5-4; J: TRBJ2-7; size: .; CDR3: CASSLSGLRNEQYF; DNA: TGTGCCAGCAGCTTGTCCGGACTGAGAAACGAGCAGTACTTC
D: TRBD1; V: TRBV6-1; J: TRBJ2-7; size: .; CDR3: CASSAHRGSYEQYF; DNA: TGTGCCAGCAGTGCCCACAGGGGGTCTTACGAGCAGTACTTC
D: .; V: TRBV20-1; J: TRBJ2-5; size: .; CDR3: CSARKETQYF; DNA: TGCAGTGCTAGAAAAGAGACCCAGTACTTC
D: .; V: TRBV2; J: TRBJ1-1; size: .; CDR3: CASSLTWDAFF; DNA: TGTGCCAGCAGTCTTACCTGGGACGCTTTCTTT
D: .; V: TRBV9; J: TRBJ2-1; size: .; CDR3: CASSVGDGTEEFF; DNA: .
D: .; V: TRBV5-1; J: TRBJ2-7; size: .; CDR3: CASSLTGIHEQYF; DNA: TGCGCCAGCAGCTTAACAGGGATCCACGAGCAGTACTTC
D: TRBD2; V: TRBV6-1; J: TRBJ2-3; size: .; CDR3: CASTNPWTSADTQYF; DNA: TGTGCCAGCACCAACCCGTGGACTAGCGCAGATACGCAGTATTTT
D: .; V: TRBV4-3; J: TRBJ2-2; size: once; CDR3: CASALGSGTGELFF; DNA: TGCGCCAGCGCTCTGGGAAGTGGCACCGGGGAGCTGTTTTTT
D: .; V: TRBV18; J: TRBJ2-1; size: .; CDR3: CASSHSLGENEQFF; DNA: TGTGCCAGCTCACATAGTTTGGGAGAAAATGAGCAGTTCTTC
D: .; V: TRBV5-1; J: TRBJ2-1; size: .; CDR3: CASSLNLAKGNEQFF; DNA: TGCGCCAGCAGCTTGAACCTAGCGAAAGGCAATGAGCAGTTCTTC
D: .; V: TRBV5-6; J: TRBJ1-2; size: once; CDR3: CASSLWDHGYTF; DNA: TGTGCCAGCAGCTTGTGGGACCATGGCTACACCTTC
D: .; V: TRBV2; J: TRBJ2-1; size: .; CDR3: CASRARGGDNEQFF; DNA: TGTGCCAGCAGGGCCCGTGGTGGGGACAATGAGCAGTTCTTC
D: .; V: TRBV28; J: TRBJ1-1; size: once; CDR3: CASSYKGTEAFF; DNA: TGTGCCAGCAGTTATAAGGGCACTGAAGCTTTCTTT
D: .; V: TRBV7-3; J: TRBJ1-1; size: .; CDR3: CASSLRGSDEAFF; DNA: TGTGCCAGCAGCTTAAGGGGTTCGGATGAAGCTTTCTTT
D: .; V: TRBV6-1; J: TRBJ2-7; size: .; CDR3: CASSVDRSYEQYF; DNA: TGTGCCAGCAGTGTTGACCGCTCCTACGAGCAGTACTTC
D: TRBD2; V: TRBV2; J: TRBJ2-7; size: once; CDR3: CASSISSGGSSYEQYF; DNA: TGTGCCAGCAGTATTTCTAGCGGGGGAAGCTCCTACGAGCAGTACTTC
D: .; V: TRBV6-6; J: TRBJ2-7; size: .; CDR3: CASSYAPGESEQYF; DNA: TGTGCCAGCAGTTACGCGCCCGGGGAGAGCGAGCAGTACTTC